This T cell receptor (beta chain) derives from a study of beta chain features in type 1 diabetes. Study in general: Patient and healthy donor groups were alike in age, gender and cell yields. Study outcomes and limitations: Shorter TCRB CDR3s, moderately but significantly so, marked every one of the four CD4+ subsets in Type 1 diabetes patients. Researchers reported that naive, central memory and Treg TCRB repertoires appeared more similar in patients than in healthy donors.

Every donor provided one heparinised blood draw, which averaged about 120 mL. As every portion of the isolated RNA was reverse transcribed, the sequencing read expressed TCRB transcripts. Sequenced by immunoSEQ multiplex PCR; TCRdb stores in-frame clones only, minus some. The data hold about 140,000 clones, with 9.5% to 10% observed a single time. As for this clone: Its antigen remains unknown.

The specimen was central memory CD4+ T cells from blood. The receptor was isolated from a woman in her thirties or forties in good health.

The CDR3 is CASSRRDREGVQYF. The CDR3, as DNA: TGTGCCAGCAGCCGCCGGGACAGGGAGGGGGTGCAGTACTTC. The chain recombines TRBV5-8 with TRBJ2-7, with 9 bases identical to TRBD1. V shed 4 bases and J 9 bases; nucleotides not matched to a gene: 11. The CDR3 has 14 amino acids. The germline V gene has CDR1 SGHTS and CDR2 YDEGEE. The complete variable domain, with remaining parts taken from reference TRBV5-8 and TRBJ2-7, reads EAGVTQSPTHLIKTRGQQATLRCSPISGHTSVYWYQQALGLGLQFLLWYDEGEERNRGNFPPRFSGRQFPNYSSELNVNALELEDSALYLCASSRRDREGVQYFGPGTRLTVT.